A single sample gave rise to the 28 T cell receptor beta chains below, sequenced in a study of T-cell reconstitution after alpha-beta-depleted transplantation in children. Unique molecular identifiers were incorporated into the prepared TCRbeta library. TCRdb itself ran the PCR reads through MiXCR, one entry per CDR3 protein. This sample yields 500,000 or so distinct CDR3 sequences, of which roughly 33% are seen a single time; less than 2.5% belongs to the top ten. Sample: PBMCs from the stem cell graft donor, taken from the stem cell graft. All receptors derive from a human donor who donated a stem cell graft to a child with aplastic anemia.

Ten or more counts support this clonotype. This chain links TRBV12-3 or TRBV12-4 with TRBJ2-1, with TRBD2 identical over 9 bases. The trim removed 0 bases at V and 5 bases at J, leaving 2 bases unmatched. The CDR3 covers 15 residues. In DNA form, the CDR3 reads TGTGCCAGCAGTTTAGCGACTAGCGGAAACAATGAGCAGTTCTTC. It encodes CASSLATSGNNEQFF.

The V call is TRBV6-2 or TRBV6-3, the J call TRBJ1-1; 7 bases agree with TRBD1. The germline V gene has CDR1 MNHEY and CDR2 SVGEGT. CDR3 length equals 14 residues. Trimming cost V 6 bases and J 1 base; bases outside gene matches: 5. CDR3 protein: CASSRNRGNTEAFF. The CDR3 region has the DNA TGTGCCAGCAGCAGGAACAGGGGGAACACTGAAGCTTTCTTT.

The rearrangement links TRBV11-3 to TRBJ1-1; D call uncertain. V was cut by 5 bases and J by 10 bases, with 14 bases left in between. From germline, CDR1 is SGHNT and CDR2 YENEEA. This CDR3 is 12 amino acids long. The DNA for the CDR3 is TGTGCCAGCAGCACCGGACCAACGGGAGCTTTCTTT. Its protein product is CASSTGPTGAFF.

This clonotype is a singleton in its sample. V and J are TRBV11-2 and TRBJ1-1; the D is unclear. Trimming shortened V by 5 bases and J by 5 bases, and 12 bases separated the two germline ends. The CDR3 sequence is 13 residues long. The germline gives CDR1 SGHAT, CDR2 FQNNGV. The CDR3 sequence is CASSGRLGTEAFF. As DNA, the CDR3 is TGTGCCAGCAGCGGACGTTTAGGAACTGAAGCTTTCTTT.

The chain employs TRBV24-1 and TRBJ2-1, with TRBD1 identical over 9 bases. Trimming cost V 9 bases and J 4 bases; bases outside gene matches: 3. The CDR3 is made up of 13 amino acids. Germline CDR1 is KGHDR and CDR2 is SFDVKD. Here the CDR3 reads CATPGQGYNEQFF. CDR3 DNA sequence: TGTGCCACCCCGGGACAGGGTTACAATGAGCAGTTCTTC.

The chain joins TRBV11-2 to TRBJ2-5; D is undetermined. The CDR3 covers 15 residues. Looked up from germline, CDR1 is SGHAT and CDR2 is FQNNGV. The V gene lost 2 bases and the J gene lost 1 base, with 11 bases spanning the gap. The DNA for the CDR3 is TGTGCCAGCAGCTTAACTCCCTGGACCCAAGAGACCCAGTACTTC. Encoded protein: CASSLTPWTQETQYF.

This chain uses TRBV12-3 or TRBV12-4 with TRBJ1-4; maybe TRBD1 (6 bases). The CDR3 loop spans 13 amino acids. Between the trimmed V and J ends, which lost 7 bases and 7 bases, there was a span of 13 bases. CDR3 residues: CASTGRGSEKLFF. The CDR3 DNA follows: TGTGCCAGCACAGGGAGGGGGAGTGAAAAACTGTTTTTT.

This clonotype was seen ten or more times. This sequence joins TRBV6-6 and TRBJ1-1; D remains ambiguous. The CDR3 extends over 15 amino acids. CDR1 is MNHNY and CDR2 is SVGAGI in the germline V gene (reference sequence). V gave up 2 bases and J gave up 7 bases, with 17 bases separating them. The CDR3 region is CASSYTPEVALEAFF. DNA of the CDR3: TGTGCCAGCAGTTACACGCCCGAGGTAGCCCTTGAAGCTTTCTTT.

This chain links TRBV29-1 with TRBJ2-3; 7 bases match TRBD2. Germline-derived CDR1 and CDR2 are SQVTM and ANQGSEA. Unmatched junction bases numbered 7, after V lost 2 bases and J lost 2 bases. The CDR3 contains 15 residues. Here the CDR3 reads CSVELELALTDTQYF. In DNA form, the CDR3 reads TGCAGCGTTGAACTTGAACTAGCGCTCACAGATACGCAGTATTTT.

In its sample, this clonotype was seen a few times. The chain couples TRBV29-1 to TRBJ1-4; no reliable D call. This CDR3 has 13 amino acids. Germline V lookup: CDR1 SQVTM, CDR2 ANQGSEA. V dropped 5 bases and J dropped 3 bases, with 10 bases sitting between them. The CDR3 loop is CSVSGSPNEKLFF. As DNA, the CDR3 is TGCAGCGTTTCGGGCAGTCCTAATGAAAAACTGTTTTTT.

The chain couples TRBV18 to TRBJ2-2; D remains ambiguous. The CDR3 has 13 amino acids. The V end was cut by 7 bases, the J end by 0 bases, with 6 bases between. Looked up from germline, CDR1 is KGHSH and CDR2 is LQKENI. DNA for the CDR3: TGTGCCAGCTTTCCAGCGAACACCGGGGAGCTGTTTTTT. Protein sequence: CASFPANTGELFF.

The chain couples TRBV28 to TRBJ2-2; 11 bases agree with TRBD2. Germline values: CDR1 MDHEN, CDR2 SYDVKM. V shed 3 bases and J 4 bases; nucleotides not matched to a gene: 10. There are 18 residues in the CDR3. Written as DNA, the CDR3 is TGTGCCAGCAGTTTCCCTGGACTAGCGGGCCAGAGCACCGGGGAGCTGTTTTTT. Translating gives CASSFPGLAGQSTGELFF.

This chain uses TRBV12-3 or TRBV12-4 with TRBJ1-3; 7 bases are a match to TRBD1. V shed 1 base and J 7 bases; nucleotides not matched to a gene: 10. This CDR3 is built from 16 residues. CDR3: CASSLDSYRGSNTIYF. The CDR3 region has the DNA TGTGCCAGCAGTTTAGATTCGTACAGGGGAAGTAACACCATATATTTT.

The V call is TRBV29-1, the J call TRBJ1-3; D not resolved. Trimming cost V 0 bases and J 4 bases, with 13 bases left between them. Germline loops: CDR1 SQVTM, CDR2 ANQGSEA. The CDR3 contains 15 residues. The CDR3 region is CSVEDRSGWGNTIYF. The DNA for the CDR3 is TGCAGCGTTGAAGATCGCAGTGGTTGGGGAAACACCATATATTTT.

The chain has TRBV5-6 and TRBJ2-4, with D perhaps TRBD1 or TRBD2 (5 bases each). The CDR3 is 18 residues long. V was clipped by 1 base and J by 2 bases, with 19 bases between them. The V gene's germline CDR1 is SGHDT and CDR2 YYEEEE. CDR3: CASSLLQGVLLTKNIQYF. The CDR3, as DNA: TGTGCCAGCAGCTTGCTGCAGGGAGTTCTCCTGACCAAAAACATTCAGTACTTC. The whole variable domain, remainder taken from reference TRBV5-6 and TRBJ2-4, is DAGVTQSPTHLIKTRGQQVTLRCSPKSGHDTVSWYQQALGQGPQFIFQYYEEEERQRGNFPDRFSGHQFPNYSSELNVNALLLGDSALYLCASSLLQGVLLTKNIQYFGAGTRLSVL.

The chain employs TRBV7-2 and TRBJ2-4, with D perhaps matching TRBD2 (6 bases). The CDR3 has 15 amino acids. The germline CDR1 and CDR2 sequences are SGHTA and FQGNSA. The germline V and J ends were trimmed by 2 bases and 1 base, with 9 bases remaining between them. CDR3 amino acids: CASSLWRDAKNIQYF. CDR3 nucleotides: TGTGCCAGCAGCTTATGGCGGGACGCCAAAAACATTCAGTACTTC.

A few counts support this clonotype. The rearrangement links TRBV6-4 to TRBJ2-1; 9 bases are a match to TRBD2. Germline CDR1 reads MRHNA; CDR2 reads SNTAGT. Unmatched junction bases numbered 9, after V lost 6 bases and J lost 6 bases. The CDR3 is made up of 15 amino acids. The CDR3 DNA sequence: TGTGCCAGCAGCCAAGTAGCGGGAGAGGCCAATGAGCAGTTCTTC. It specifies CASSQVAGEANEQFF.

V usage is TRBV12-3 or TRBV12-4 and J usage is TRBJ1-1, with D tentatively TRBD1 (5 bases). V dropped 8 bases and J dropped 6 bases, with 16 bases sitting between them. The CDR3 is 13 amino acids. CDR3: CASLGGVYAEAFF. In nucleotides, the CDR3 is TGTGCCAGCCTGGGAGGGGTTTACGCTGAAGCTTTCTTT.

The gene calls are TRBV3-1 and TRBJ2-6, with 8 bases matching TRBD1. Germline V gives CDR1 LGHDT, CDR2 YNNKEL (reference sequence). The V and J ends lost 8 bases and 0 bases, in that order; junction bases with no gene match: 6. CDR3 size: 16 residues. The DNA for the CDR3 is TGTGCCAGCGCCGGGACAGGAATCTCTGGGGCCAACGTCCTGACTTTC. This codes for CASAGTGISGANVLTF. The variable domain in full, completed from reference TRBV3-1 and TRBJ2-6, reads DTAVSQTPKYLVTQMGNDKSIKCEQNLGHDTMYWYKQDSKKFLKIMFSYNNKELIINETVPNRFSPKSPDKAHLNLHINSLELGDSAVYFCASAGTGISGANVLTFGAGSRLTVL.

The V gene is TRBV7-6, the J gene TRBJ2-7; D not certain. Looked up from germline, CDR1 is SGHVS and CDR2 is FNYEAQ. This CDR3 region has 13 residues. Trimming removed 1 base from V and 5 bases from J, with 9 bases in between. The CDR3 sequence is CASSLGEGNEQYV. The CDR3 DNA reads TGTGCCAGCAGCTTAGGTGAAGGTAACGAGCAGTACGTC.

The chain combines TRBV5-1 with TRBJ2-7; D possibly corresponds to TRBD2 (8 bases). The CDR3 is made up of 16 amino acids. V was pared by 4 bases and J by 1 base, with 18 bases between. Germline V gene lookup returns CDR1 SGHRS and CDR2 YFSETQ. CDR3 sequence (DNA): TGCGCCAGCAGCCCCCGGGAGGGACAGACATCCTACGAGCAGTACTTC. Translation gives CASSPREGQTSYEQYF.

The chain uses TRBV7-2 and TRBJ2-5; D not certain. Germline loops: CDR1 SGHTA, CDR2 FQGNSA. Trimming left V 3 bases short and J 3 bases short, with 14 bases between. This CDR3 is 15 amino acids long. The CDR3 coding sequence is TGTGCCAGCAGCTTCGATCGTCTTATGGAAGAGACCCAGTACTTC. Its translation is CASSFDRLMEETQYF.

This clonotype showed up just a few times. V usage is TRBV20-1 and J usage is TRBJ1-5, with a tentative D call TRBD1 (5 bases). The V end was cut by 6 bases, the J end by 6 bases, with 12 bases between. This CDR3 region has 12 residues. Germline V gene data show CDR1 as DFQATT and CDR2 as SNEGSKA (reference sequence). The chain's CDR3 is CSARGEAQPQHF. For the CDR3, the DNA is TGCAGTGCACGGGGGGAGGCTCAGCCCCAGCATTTT.

A few counts support this clonotype. This sequence joins TRBV12-3 or TRBV12-4 and TRBJ2-2; no clear D gene. The CDR3 totals 16 residues. V gave up 3 bases and J gave up 2 bases, with 13 bases separating them. CDR3 nucleotide sequence: TGTGCCAGCAGTTTCTTCGGAACCGTAAACACCGGGGAGCTGTTTTTT. This encodes CASSFFGTVNTGELFF.

CDR3 sequence: CASSPLAGALYNEQFF. Written as DNA, the CDR3 is TGTGCCAGCTCACCGCTAGCGGGAGCGCTCTACAATGAGCAGTTCTTC. The chain combines TRBV18 with TRBJ2-1; 10 nucleotides align to TRBD2. Per the germline V gene, CDR1 is KGHSH and CDR2 is LQKENI. J gave up 3 bases and V 3 bases, and 5 bases lay outside the gene matches. The CDR3 spans 16 residues.

This clonotype appeared a few times. The CDR3 protein is CASSSPGQGSSSGANVLTF. The CDR3 DNA is TGCGCCAGCAGCTCCCCCGGACAGGGGTCAAGCTCTGGGGCCAACGTCCTGACTTTC. V usage is TRBV5-1 and J usage is TRBJ2-6, with TRBD1 identical over 9 bases. J was trimmed by 0 bases and V by 3 bases; bases with no gene match: 10. Looked up from germline, CDR1 is SGHRS and CDR2 is YFSETQ. The CDR3 runs to 19 residues.

The rearrangement links TRBV24-1 to TRBJ2-1; 7 bases line up with TRBD2. Looked up from germline, CDR1 is KGHDR and CDR2 is SFDVKD. The CDR3 consists of 15 residues. Trimming removed 5 bases from V and 0 bases from J; junction bases left unmatched: 3. The CDR3 loop is CATSVSGGSYNEQFF. The CDR3 DNA is TGTGCCACCAGTGTATCGGGGGGCTCCTACAATGAGCAGTTCTTC.

This clonotype was seen a handful of times. The chain recombines TRBV5-6 with TRBJ1-1; no firm D call. Germline-derived CDR1 and CDR2 are SGHDT and YYEEEE. CDR3 length: 15 residues. The germline V and J ends were trimmed by 4 bases and 5 bases, with 18 bases remaining between them. CDR3: CASSVGFAAGTEAFF. The CDR3 DNA follows: TGTGCCAGCAGCGTGGGGTTTGCAGCCGGTACTGAAGCTTTCTTT.